Following are 23 T cell receptor beta chains from one sample sequenced in a study of regulatory T cells in long-lasting Graves disease. The authors built TCR beta libraries using iRepertoire HTBI primers and Arm-PCR of CDR3 regions. One entry per CDR3 protein, called by TCRdb with MiXCR from the multiplex PCR reads. The sample holds around 470,000 distinct CDR3 sequences, about 15% seen once. Time point indicated: newly diagnosed GD, antithyroid drugs for less than 3 months. Following extraction of RNA from PBMCs, that RNA was used to make the TCR library. These data were also filed under a second study, of T cells in Graves' hyperthyroidism and ophthalmopathy.

Sample: peripheral blood mononuclear cells (PBMCs), taken at new diagnosis, from a patient treated with antithyroid drugs. These receptors were collected from a woman aged 45-60 years with Graves disease.

The chain is built from TRBV5-1 and TRBJ2-1; D remains ambiguous. The CDR3 runs to 15 residues. The germline V gene encodes CDR1 SGHRS and CDR2 YFSETQ. V lost 0 bases to trimming and J lost 5 bases, with 12 bases between them. The CDR3: CASSLVLGRNNEQFF. The CDR3 DNA follows: TGCGCCAGCAGCTTGGTGTTAGGCAGAAACAATGAGCAGTTCTTC.

The rearrangement uses TRBV29-1 and TRBJ1-1; D is unclear. Per germline, CDR1 SQVTM and CDR2 ANQGSEA. The CDR3 spans 11 residues. Between the trimmed V and J ends, which lost 7 bases and 3 bases, there was a span of 9 bases. The CDR3 loop is CSAPLDTEAFF. CDR3 DNA sequence: TGCAGCGCACCGTTGGACACTGAAGCTTTCTTT.

This clonotype came up a few times. The chain has TRBV18 and TRBJ2-5; D gene uncertain. The germline CDR1 and CDR2 sequences are KGHSH and LQKENI. V was shortened by 1 base and J by 2 bases, with 11 bases between the two germline ends. This CDR3 spans 15 amino acids. Written as DNA, the CDR3 is TGTGCCAGCTCACCACGGAGTCGCCGTCAAGAGACCCAGTACTTC. Protein product: CASSPRSRRQETQYF.

This clonotype showed up many times. V is TRBV29-1 and J is TRBJ1-4; TRBD1 agrees at 9 bases. Germline values: CDR1 SQVTM, CDR2 ANQGSEA. The CDR3 has 13 amino acids. Trimming cost V 5 bases and J 8 bases; bases outside gene matches: 6. CDR3 coding DNA: TGCAGCGTTTCGACAGGGGGAGAAGAAAAACTGTTTTTT. This translates into CSVSTGGEEKLFF.

This clonotype was counted ten times or more. This sequence joins TRBV12-3 or TRBV12-4 and TRBJ1-5, with D unclear. The CDR3 length is 14 residues. Between the trimmed V and J ends, which lost 3 bases and 0 bases, there was a span of 6 bases. CDR3 DNA: TGTGCCAGCAGTTTCTTCTATAGCAATCAGCCCCAGCATTTT. Translating it yields CASSFFYSNQPQHF.

This clonotype occurred many times. The CDR3 region is CASSLVAGAGYNEQFF. For the CDR3, the DNA is TGCGCCAGCAGCTTGGTAGCGGGAGCGGGCTACAATGAGCAGTTCTTC. This chain uses TRBV5-1 with TRBJ2-1; 9 positions match TRBD2. V lost 0 bases and J lost 3; bases outside the gene matches: 4. CDR1 and CDR2 (germline): SGHRS, YFSETQ. This CDR3 contains 16 residues.

The rearrangement links TRBV12-5 to TRBJ2-3; the D gene is possibly TRBD2 (7 bases). Per germline, CDR1 LGHNT and CDR2 FRNRAP. The CDR3 runs to 17 residues. Trimming stripped 1 base from V and 4 bases from J, with 18 bases between. CDR3 amino acids: CASGLASGVKGADTQYF. The CDR3, as DNA: TGTGCTAGTGGTTTGGCTAGCGGAGTCAAGGGGGCAGATACGCAGTATTTT.

This clonotype has at least ten counts. The V gene is TRBV28, the J gene TRBJ1-2, with TRBD1 as a possible D gene (6 bases). The CDR3 sequence is 14 residues long. The germline gives CDR1 MDHEN, CDR2 SYDVKM. Trimming took off 2 bases at V and 4 bases at J, with 11 bases between the two ends. The CDR3 spells CASSLRAGVYGYTF. The CDR3 nucleotides read TGTGCCAGCAGTTTAAGGGCAGGGGTCTATGGCTACACCTTC.

The rearrangement uses TRBV2 and TRBJ1-6, with a tentative D call TRBD1 (6 bases). Germline CDR1 and CDR2: SNHLY and FYNNEI. The CDR3 consists of 15 residues. V was pared by 6 bases and J by 6 bases, with 15 bases between. This chain's CDR3 is CASRMTGMVNSPLHF. For the CDR3, the DNA is TGTGCCAGCAGGATGACAGGAATGGTTAATTCACCCCTCCACTTT. Based on the CDR3 plus reference TRBV2 and TRBJ1-6, the full variable domain is EPEVTQTPSHQVTQMGQEVILRCVPISNHLYFYWYRQILGQKVEFLVSFYNNEISEKSEIFDDQFSVERPDGSNFTLKIRSTKLEDSAMYFCASRMTGMVNSPLHFGNGTRLTVT.

To note about this clonotype: This CDR3 is missing its conserved last phenylalanine or tryptophan, likely due to a read error. This sequence joins TRBV30 and TRBJ2-5, with 8 bases fitting TRBD1. The CDR3 has 12 residues. V shed 3 bases, J shed 4 bases, and the junction held 1 base outside the gene matches. Per germline, CDR1 GTSNPN and CDR2 SVGIG (reference sequence). Here the CDR3 reads CAWSGQGETQYS. The CDR3, as DNA: TGTGCCTGGAGCGGACAGGGAGAGACCCAGTACTCC.

This clonotype was found many times. One junction end disagrees with the germline gene, perhaps due to a read error. The chain links TRBV11-3 to TRBJ2-7; 11 bases map to TRBD2. Germline CDR1 and CDR2: SGHNT and YENEEA. CDR3 size: 15 residues. For the CDR3, the DNA is TGTGCCAGCAGCCTAGAGACTAGCGGGAAGGGGGAGCAGTACTTC. As protein: CASSLETSGKGEQYF.

This clonotype was seen at least ten times. This chain links TRBV12-3 or TRBV12-4 with TRBJ2-7; TRBD2 agrees at 8 bases. This CDR3 spans 17 amino acids. V lost 7 bases, J lost 2 bases, and 16 bases stayed unmatched. The CDR3 DNA sequence: TGTGCCAGCACTAATCCGGGGGGGGGCTGGGCCACCTACGAGCAGTACTTC. Protein: CASTNPGGGWATYEQYF.

This clonotype appeared many times. J is TRBJ2-7 and V is TRBV3-1, with D uncertain. CDR1 and CDR2 from the germline V gene are LGHDT and YNNKEL (reference sequence). V lost 5 bases and J 5 bases, leaving 7 bases between the germline ends. The CDR3 spans 11 residues. The chain's CDR3 is CASSSSDEQYF. The CDR3 DNA sequence: TGTGCCAGCAGCTCGAGCGACGAGCAGTACTTC.

There are many counts of this clonotype. V usage is TRBV2 and J usage is TRBJ2-7; D is possibly TRBD1 (5 bases). The CDR3 contains 16 residues. Trimming pared 6 bases from V and 4 bases from J, leaving 22 bases between. Germline loops: CDR1 SNHLY, CDR2 FYNNEI. The CDR3 is CASRDLTGFPPYEQYF. Here the CDR3 DNA reads TGTGCCAGCAGAGATCTCACAGGTTTCCCTCCTTACGAGCAGTACTTC.

J is TRBJ2-7 and V is TRBV6-1; TRBD2 matches 9 bases. The CDR3 runs to 16 residues. Trimming removed 0 bases from V and 0 bases from J; junction bases left unmatched: 3. The germline CDR1 and CDR2 sequences are MNHNS and SASEGT. CDR3 region: CASSEAAGGYSYEQYF. The CDR3 nucleotides read TGTGCCAGCAGTGAAGCGGCGGGAGGGTACTCCTACGAGCAGTACTTC.

This clonotype has a handful of counts. The chain has TRBV3-1 and TRBJ2-3, with 9 bases lining up with TRBD2. CDR3 length: 18 residues. The J segment lost 4 bases and the V segment lost 2 bases, leaving 13 bases of the junction unmatched. CDR1 is LGHDT and CDR2 is YNNKEL in the germline V gene (reference sequence). The CDR3 DNA is TGTGCCAGCAGCCAACTATCGCGGAGCGGGAGGAGGTCAGATACGCAGTATTTT. Translation gives CASSQLSRSGRRSDTQYF.

The chain links TRBV29-1 to TRBJ2-3, with 8 bases fitting TRBD1. Trimming took 4 bases from V and 6 from J; bases not matched to a gene: 12. The CDR3 has 15 residues. CDR1 and CDR2 from the germline V gene are SQVTM and ANQGSEA. The CDR3 coding sequence is TGCAGCGTTGTAGGCGACAGGGGAATTAGCGATACGCAGTATTTT. As protein: CSVVGDRGISDTQYF.

Only a few counts were recorded for this clonotype. The chain links TRBV7-2 to TRBJ2-1; a weak D match, TRBD2 (5 bases). Trimming removed 2 bases from V and 3 bases from J, with 8 bases in between. This CDR3 region has 14 residues. Germline V lookup: CDR1 SGHTA, CDR2 FQGNSA. The CDR3 nucleotides read TGTGCCAGCAGCTTACCCGGACTCTACAATGAGCAGTTCTTC. This translates into CASSLPGLYNEQFF.

The chain carries TRBV7-6 and TRBJ2-1; TRBD2 aligns across 9 bases. Germline CDR1 reads SGHVS; CDR2 reads FNYEAQ. The length of the CDR3 is 16 residues. The trim removed 5 bases at V and 6 bases at J, leaving 11 bases unmatched. CDR3 protein: CASSPWGPAGGNEQFF. For the CDR3, the DNA is TGTGCCAGCAGCCCTTGGGGCCCAGCGGGGGGCAATGAGCAGTTCTTC.

This clonotype was counted at least ten times. This chain uses TRBV28 with TRBJ2-7; TRBD2 agrees at 8 bases. CDR3 length: 15 residues. Germline values: CDR1 MDHEN, CDR2 SYDVKM. V was clipped by 2 bases and J by 5 bases; unmatched bases: 8. The CDR3: CASSLKRGPINEQYF. The CDR3 DNA reads TGTGCCAGCAGTTTAAAGCGGGGGCCTATTAACGAGCAGTACTTC.

The chain is built from TRBV5-1 and TRBJ2-7; 10 nucleotides match TRBD2. This CDR3 contains 15 residues. Germline lookup yields CDR1 SGHRS and CDR2 YFSETQ. The V segment lost 4 bases and the J segment 3 bases; nucleotides outside the gene matches: 7. The CDR3: CASSPGTSVIYEQYF. CDR3 nucleotide sequence: TGCGCCAGCAGCCCCGGGACTAGCGTAATCTACGAGCAGTACTTC. The whole variable domain, remainder taken from reference TRBV5-1 and TRBJ2-7, is KAGVTQTPRYLIKTRGQQVTLSCSPISGHRSVSWYQQTPGQGLQFLFEYFSETQRNKGNFPGRFSGRQFSNSRSEMNVSTLELGDSALYLCASSPGTSVIYEQYFGPGTRLTVT.

This clonotype was seen ten or more times. The rearrangement links TRBV2 to TRBJ2-1, with no clear D. In germline, CDR1 is SNHLY, CDR2 FYNNEI. Trimming cost V 3 bases and J 15 bases, with 15 bases left between them. The CDR3 covers 12 residues. The CDR3 bases are TGTGCCAGCAGTGATCGTGTGTCTCTCGGGTTCTTC. Translation: CASSDRVSLGFF.

This clonotype was observed many times. The V and J genes are TRBV12-3 or TRBV12-4 and TRBJ1-5; TRBD1 agrees at 10 bases. There are 14 residues in the CDR3. V trimming: 5 bases; J trimming: 5 bases; junction bases outside the gene matches: 3. The CDR3 loop reads CASSPGQGYQPQHF. CDR3 DNA sequence: TGTGCCAGCAGTCCGGGACAGGGGTATCAGCCCCAGCATTTT.